This paragraph covers one T cell receptor (beta chain) sequence. Its specificity is not known. The entry originates in a study of cytomegalovirus exposure and HLA in healthy donors. Turning to the study itself: Earlier sequencing of 150 million to 200 million T cells yielded about 120 million unique TCR beta sequences. The study, taken as a whole, reports: In vitro checks showed that a few CMV-associated chains really do target CMV antigens. Reportedly, a later analysis found an Asian-associated ancestry cluster had fewer N-insertions than the approximately 670-donor mean.

PCR employed 60 Vbeta and 13 Jbeta primers. The authors' processing: The authors later counted some 76 million unique TCR beta chains, roughly 11 million of them shared. Produced via immunoSEQ multiplex PCR; TCRdb's table is partial and in-frame only. Clone size and the V and J calls come from that table; the DNA yielded D and trimming. Seen here are around 180,000 clones, 65% to 90% observed once, and the top ten hold approximately 1.2%. V shed 0 bases, J shed 6 bases, and the junction held 10 bases outside the gene matches. The CDR3 totals 16 residues. Germline CDR1 is SGDLS and CDR2 is YYNGEE. What was sequenced was PBMCs. The gene calls are TRBV9 and TRBJ2-3; 7 bases align to TRBD2. This TCR was recovered from a girl aged 2-10 years in good health and CMV-seropositive. The CDR3 sequence is CASSVAGGRSGDTQYF. CDR3 bases: TGTGCCAGCAGCGTAGCGGGCGGGAGATCGGGTGATACGCAGTATTTT.